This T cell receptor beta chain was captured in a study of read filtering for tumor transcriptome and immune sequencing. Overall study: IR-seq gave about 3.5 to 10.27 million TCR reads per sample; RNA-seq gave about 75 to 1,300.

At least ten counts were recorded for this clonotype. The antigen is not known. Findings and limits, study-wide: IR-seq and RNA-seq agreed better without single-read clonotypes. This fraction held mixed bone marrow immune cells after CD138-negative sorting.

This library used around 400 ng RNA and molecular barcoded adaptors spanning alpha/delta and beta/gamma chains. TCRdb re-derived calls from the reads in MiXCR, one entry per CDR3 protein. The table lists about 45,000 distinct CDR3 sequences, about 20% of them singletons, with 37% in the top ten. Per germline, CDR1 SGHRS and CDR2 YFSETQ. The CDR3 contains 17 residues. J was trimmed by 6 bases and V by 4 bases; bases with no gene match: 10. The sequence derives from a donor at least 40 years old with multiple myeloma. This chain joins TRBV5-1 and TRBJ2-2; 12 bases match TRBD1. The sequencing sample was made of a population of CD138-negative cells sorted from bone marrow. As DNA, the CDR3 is TGCGCCAGCAGCGGGACCGGGACAGGGGGCGCACCCGGGGAGCTGTTTTTT. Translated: CASSGTGTGGAPGELFF.